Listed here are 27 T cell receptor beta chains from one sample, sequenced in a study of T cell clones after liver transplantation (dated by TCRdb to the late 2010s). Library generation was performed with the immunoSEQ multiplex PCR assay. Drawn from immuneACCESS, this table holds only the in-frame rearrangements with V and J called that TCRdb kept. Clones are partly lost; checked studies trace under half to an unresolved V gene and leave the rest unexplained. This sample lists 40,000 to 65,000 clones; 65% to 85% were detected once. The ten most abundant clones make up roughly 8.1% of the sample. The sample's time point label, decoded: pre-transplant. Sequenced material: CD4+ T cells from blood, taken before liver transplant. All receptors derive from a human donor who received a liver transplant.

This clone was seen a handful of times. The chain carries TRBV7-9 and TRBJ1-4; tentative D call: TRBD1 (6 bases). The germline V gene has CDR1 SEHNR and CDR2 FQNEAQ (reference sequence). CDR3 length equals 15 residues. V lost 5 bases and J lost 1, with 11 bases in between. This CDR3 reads CASSALGGTNEKLFF. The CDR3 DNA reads TGTGCCAGCAGCGCCCTAGGGGGAACTAATGAAAAACTGTTTTTT.

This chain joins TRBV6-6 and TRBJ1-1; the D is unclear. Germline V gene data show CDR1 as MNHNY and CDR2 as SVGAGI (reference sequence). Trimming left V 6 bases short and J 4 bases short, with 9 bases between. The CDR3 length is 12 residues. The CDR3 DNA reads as TGTGCCAGCAGCCGCAGCGCCACTGAAGCTTTCTTT. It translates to CASSRSATEAFF.

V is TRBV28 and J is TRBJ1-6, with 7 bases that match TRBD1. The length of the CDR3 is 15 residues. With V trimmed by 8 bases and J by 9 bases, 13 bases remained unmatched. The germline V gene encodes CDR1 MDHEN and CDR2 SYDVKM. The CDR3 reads CASVGSGQNGSPLHF. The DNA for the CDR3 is TGTGCCAGCGTAGGGTCGGGACAGAATGGTTCACCCCTCCACTTT. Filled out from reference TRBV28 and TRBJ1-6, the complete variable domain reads DVKVTQSSRYLVKRTGEKVFLECVQDMDHENMFWYRQDPGLGLRLIYFSYDVKMKEKGDIPEGYSVSREKKERFSLILESASTNQTSMYLCASVGSGQNGSPLHFGNGTRLTVT.

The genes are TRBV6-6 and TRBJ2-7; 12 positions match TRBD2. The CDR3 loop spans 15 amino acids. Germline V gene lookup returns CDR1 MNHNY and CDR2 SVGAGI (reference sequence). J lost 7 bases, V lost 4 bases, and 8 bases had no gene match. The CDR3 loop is CASSSRTSGEGEQYF. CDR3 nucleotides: TGTGCCAGCAGTTCCCGGACTAGCGGGGAGGGGGAGCAGTACTTC.

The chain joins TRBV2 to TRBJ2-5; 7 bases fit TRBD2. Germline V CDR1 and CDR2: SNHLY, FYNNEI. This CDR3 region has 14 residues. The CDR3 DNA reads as TGTGCTTCGCGGACTAGTTGGAGACAAGAGACCCAGTACTTC. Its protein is CASRTSWRQETQYF.

Written as DNA, the CDR3 is TGTGCCAGCAGCTTAGGTTCGGGACTAGGGGTCAATGAGCAGTTCTTC. Its translation is CASSLGSGLGVNEQFF. The V call is TRBV7-3, the J call TRBJ2-1, with 8 bases identical to TRBD2. With 2 bases clipped from V and 6 bases from J, the junction kept 9 bases outside the gene matches. Germline V lookup: CDR1 SGHTA, CDR2 FQGTGA. CDR3 size: 16 residues. The full variable domain, rest sourced from reference TRBV7-3 and TRBJ2-1, is GAGVSQTPSNKVTEKGKYVELRCDPISGHTALYWYRQSLGQGPEFLIYFQGTGAADDSGLPNDRFFAVRPEGSVSTLKIQRTERGDSAVYLCASSLGSGLGVNEQFFGPGTRLTVL.

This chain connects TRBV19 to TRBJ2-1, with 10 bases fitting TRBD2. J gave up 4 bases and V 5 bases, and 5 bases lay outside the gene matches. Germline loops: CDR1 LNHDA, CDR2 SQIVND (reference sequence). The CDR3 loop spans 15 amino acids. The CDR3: CASSPTSGVYNEQFF. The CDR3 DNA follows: TGTGCCAGTAGTCCTACTAGCGGGGTATACAATGAGCAGTTCTTC.

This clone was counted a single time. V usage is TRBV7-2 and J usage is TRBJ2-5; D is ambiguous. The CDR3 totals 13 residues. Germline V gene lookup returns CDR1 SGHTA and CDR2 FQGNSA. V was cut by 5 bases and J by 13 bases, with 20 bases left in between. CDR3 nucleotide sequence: TGTGCCAGCAGCCCCCCGGACCGTCCCCCGCGGTACTTC. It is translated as CASSPPDRPPRYF.

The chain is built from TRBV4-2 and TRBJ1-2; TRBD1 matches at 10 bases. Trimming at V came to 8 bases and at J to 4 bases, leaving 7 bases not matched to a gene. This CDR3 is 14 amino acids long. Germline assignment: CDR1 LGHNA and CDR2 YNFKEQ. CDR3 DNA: TGTGCCAGCCCCCCGGGACAGGGGTCCTATGGCTACACCTTC. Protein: CASPPGQGSYGYTF.

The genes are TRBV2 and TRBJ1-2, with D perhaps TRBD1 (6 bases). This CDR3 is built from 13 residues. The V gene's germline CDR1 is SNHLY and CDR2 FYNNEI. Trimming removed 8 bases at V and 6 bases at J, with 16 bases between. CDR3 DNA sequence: TGTGCCAGCGTGGGGGGCAGGGGCCATGGCTACACCTTC. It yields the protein CASVGGRGHGYTF. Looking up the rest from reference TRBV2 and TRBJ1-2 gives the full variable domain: EPEVTQTPSHQVTQMGQEVILRCVPISNHLYFYWYRQILGQKVEFLVSFYNNEISEKSEIFDDQFSVERPDGSNFTLKIRSTKLEDSAMYFCASVGGRGHGYTFGSGTRLTVV.

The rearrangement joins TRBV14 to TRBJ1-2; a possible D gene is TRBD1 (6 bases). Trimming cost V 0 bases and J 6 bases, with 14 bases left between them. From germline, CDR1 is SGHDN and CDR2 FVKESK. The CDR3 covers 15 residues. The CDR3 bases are TGTGCCAGCAGCCAAGATGCCGGGGGGGCCAATGGCTACACCTTC. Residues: CASSQDAGGANGYTF.

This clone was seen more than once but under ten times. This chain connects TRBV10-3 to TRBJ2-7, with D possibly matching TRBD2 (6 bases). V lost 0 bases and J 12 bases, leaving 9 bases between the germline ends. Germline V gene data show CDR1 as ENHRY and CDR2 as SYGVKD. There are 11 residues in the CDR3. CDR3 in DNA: TGTGCCATCAGTGAGTCAGGGACTGTGTACTTC. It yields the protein CAISESGTVYF.

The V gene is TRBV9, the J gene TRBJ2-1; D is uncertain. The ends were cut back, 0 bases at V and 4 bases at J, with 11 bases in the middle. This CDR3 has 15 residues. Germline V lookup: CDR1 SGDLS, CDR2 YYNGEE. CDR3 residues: CASSVVGGDYNEQFF. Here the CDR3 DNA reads TGTGCCAGCAGCGTAGTCGGTGGAGATTACAATGAGCAGTTCTTC.

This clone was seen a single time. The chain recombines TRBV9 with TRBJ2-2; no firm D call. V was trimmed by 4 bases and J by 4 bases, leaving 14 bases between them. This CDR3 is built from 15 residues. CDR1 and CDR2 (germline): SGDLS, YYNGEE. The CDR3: CASSLTSGSTGELFF. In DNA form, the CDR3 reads TGTGCCAGCAGCCTTACCAGTGGATCCACCGGGGAGCTGTTTTTT.

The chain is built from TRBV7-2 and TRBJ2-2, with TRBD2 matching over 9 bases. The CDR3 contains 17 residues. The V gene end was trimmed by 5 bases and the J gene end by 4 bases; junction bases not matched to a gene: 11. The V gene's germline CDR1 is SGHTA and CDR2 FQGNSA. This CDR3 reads CASSETTGGRGTGELFF. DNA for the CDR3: TGTGCCAGCAGCGAGACGACTGGCGGGAGGGGCACCGGGGAGCTGTTTTTT. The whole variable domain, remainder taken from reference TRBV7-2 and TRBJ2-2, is GAGVSQSPSNKVTEKGKDVELRCDPISGHTALYWYRQSLGQGLEFLIYFQGNSAPDKSGLPSDRFSAERTGGSVSTLTIQRTQQEDSAVYLCASSETTGGRGTGELFFGEGSRLTVL.

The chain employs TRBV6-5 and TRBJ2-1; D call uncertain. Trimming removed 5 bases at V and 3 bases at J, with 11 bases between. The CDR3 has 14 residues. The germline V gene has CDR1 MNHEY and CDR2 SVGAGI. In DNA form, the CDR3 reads TGTGCCAGCAGTACAAGAGCTAGCTACAATGAGCAGTTCTTC. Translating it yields CASSTRASYNEQFF.

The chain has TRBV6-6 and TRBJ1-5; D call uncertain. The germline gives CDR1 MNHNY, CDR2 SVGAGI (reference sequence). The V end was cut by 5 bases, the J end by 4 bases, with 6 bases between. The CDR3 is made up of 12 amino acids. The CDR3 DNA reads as TGTGCCAGCAGTGTTAGTAATCAGCCCCAGCATTTT. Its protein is CASSVSNQPQHF.

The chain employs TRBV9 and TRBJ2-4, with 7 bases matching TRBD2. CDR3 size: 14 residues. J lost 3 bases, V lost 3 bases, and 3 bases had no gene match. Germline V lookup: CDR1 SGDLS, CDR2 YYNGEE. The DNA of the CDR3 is TGTGCCAGCAGCGCGGGAGGAGGCAAAAACATTCAGTACTTC. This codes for CASSAGGGKNIQYF.

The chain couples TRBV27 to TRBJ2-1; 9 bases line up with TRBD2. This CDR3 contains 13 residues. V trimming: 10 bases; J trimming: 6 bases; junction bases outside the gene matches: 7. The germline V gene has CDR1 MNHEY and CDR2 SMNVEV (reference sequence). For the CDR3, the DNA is TGTGCCACCTCTCGGCGGGGGGGCAATGAGCAGTTCTTC. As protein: CATSRRGGNEQFF.

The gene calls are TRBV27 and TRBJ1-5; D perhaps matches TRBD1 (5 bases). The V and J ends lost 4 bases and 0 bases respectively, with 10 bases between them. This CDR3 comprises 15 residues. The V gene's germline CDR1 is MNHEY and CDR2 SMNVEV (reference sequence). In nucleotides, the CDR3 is TGTGCCAGCAGTTGGGGACGATTTAGCAATCAGCCCCAGCATTTT. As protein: CASSWGRFSNQPQHF.

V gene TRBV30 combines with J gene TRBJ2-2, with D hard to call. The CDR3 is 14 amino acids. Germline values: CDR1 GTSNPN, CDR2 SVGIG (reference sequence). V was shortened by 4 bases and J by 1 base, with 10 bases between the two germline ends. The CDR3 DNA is TGTGCCTGGAAGGCTGTAAAGAACACCGGGGAGCTGTTTTTT. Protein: CAWKAVKNTGELFF. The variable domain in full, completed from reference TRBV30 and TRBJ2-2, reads SQTIHQWPATLVQPVGSPLSLECTVEGTSNPNLYWYRQAAGRGLQLLFYSVGIGQISSEVPQNLSASRPQDRQFILSSKKLLLSDSGFYLCAWKAVKNTGELFFGEGSRLTVL.

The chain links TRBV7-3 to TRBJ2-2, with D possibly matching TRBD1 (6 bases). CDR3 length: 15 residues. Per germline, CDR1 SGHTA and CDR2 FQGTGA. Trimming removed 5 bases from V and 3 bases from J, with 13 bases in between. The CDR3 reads CASSPEGVYTGELFF. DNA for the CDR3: TGTGCCAGCAGCCCCGAGGGGGTCTACACCGGGGAGCTGTTTTTT.

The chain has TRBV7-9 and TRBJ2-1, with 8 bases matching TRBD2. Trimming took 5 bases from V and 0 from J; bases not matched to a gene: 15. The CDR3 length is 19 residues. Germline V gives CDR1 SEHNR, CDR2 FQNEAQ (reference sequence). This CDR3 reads CASSPSVRASGSSYNEQFF. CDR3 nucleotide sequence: TGTGCCAGCAGCCCCTCCGTTAGGGCCAGCGGGAGCTCCTACAATGAGCAGTTCTTC.

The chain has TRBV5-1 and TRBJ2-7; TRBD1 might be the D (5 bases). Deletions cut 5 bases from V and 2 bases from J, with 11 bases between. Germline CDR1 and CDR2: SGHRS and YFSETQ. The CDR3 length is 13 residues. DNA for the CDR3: TGCGCCAGCAGAACAGACAGAGCCTACGAGCAGTACTTC. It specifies CASRTDRAYEQYF.

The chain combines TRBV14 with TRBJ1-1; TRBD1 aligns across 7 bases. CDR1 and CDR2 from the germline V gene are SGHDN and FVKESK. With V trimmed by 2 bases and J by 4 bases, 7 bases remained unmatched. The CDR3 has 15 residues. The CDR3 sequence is CASSQMGQTGTEAFF. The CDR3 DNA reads TGTGCCAGCAGCCAAATGGGACAGACGGGCACTGAAGCTTTCTTT.

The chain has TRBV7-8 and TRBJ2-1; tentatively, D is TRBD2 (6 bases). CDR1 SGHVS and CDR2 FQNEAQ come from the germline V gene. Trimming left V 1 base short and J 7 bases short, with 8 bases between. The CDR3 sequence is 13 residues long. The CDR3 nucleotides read TGTGCCAGCAGCTTAGGCGGGGAGAATGAGCAGTTCTTC. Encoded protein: CASSLGGENEQFF.

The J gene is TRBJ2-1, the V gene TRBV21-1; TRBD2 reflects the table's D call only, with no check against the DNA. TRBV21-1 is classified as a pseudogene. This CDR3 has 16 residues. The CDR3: CASSKCGGSSYNEQFF. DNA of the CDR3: TGTGCCAGCAGCAAATGCGGGGGAAGCTCCTACAATGAGCAGTTCTTC.